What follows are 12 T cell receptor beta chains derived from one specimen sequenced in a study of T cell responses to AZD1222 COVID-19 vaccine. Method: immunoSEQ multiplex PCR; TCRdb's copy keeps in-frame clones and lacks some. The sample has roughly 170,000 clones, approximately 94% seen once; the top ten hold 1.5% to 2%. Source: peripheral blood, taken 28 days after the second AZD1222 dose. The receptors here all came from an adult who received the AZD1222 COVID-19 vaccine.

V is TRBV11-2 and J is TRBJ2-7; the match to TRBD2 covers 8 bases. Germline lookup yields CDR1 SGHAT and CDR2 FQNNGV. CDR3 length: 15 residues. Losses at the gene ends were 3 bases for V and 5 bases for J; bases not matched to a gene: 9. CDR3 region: CASSFSGLVRDEQYF. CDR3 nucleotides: TGTGCCAGCAGCTTTTCGGGACTAGTTCGTGACGAGCAGTACTTC.

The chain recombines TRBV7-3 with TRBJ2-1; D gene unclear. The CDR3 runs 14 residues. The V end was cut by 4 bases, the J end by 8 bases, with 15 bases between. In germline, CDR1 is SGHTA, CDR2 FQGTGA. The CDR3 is CASSYRGAWDEQFF. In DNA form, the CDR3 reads TGTGCCAGCAGCTACCGCGGAGCCTGGGATGAGCAGTTCTTC.

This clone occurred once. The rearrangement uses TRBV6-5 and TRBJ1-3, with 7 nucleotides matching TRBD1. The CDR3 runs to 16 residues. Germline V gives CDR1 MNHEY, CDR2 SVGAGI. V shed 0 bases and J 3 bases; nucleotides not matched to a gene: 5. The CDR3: CASSYSGRGSGNTIYF. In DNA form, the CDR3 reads TGTGCCAGCAGTTACTCCGGCAGGGGGAGTGGAAACACCATATATTTT.

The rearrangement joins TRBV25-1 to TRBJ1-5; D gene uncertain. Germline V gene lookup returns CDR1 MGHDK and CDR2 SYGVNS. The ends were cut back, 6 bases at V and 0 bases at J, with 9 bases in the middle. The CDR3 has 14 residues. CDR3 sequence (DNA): TGTGCCAGCAGCTCTCATAGTAGCAATCAGCCCCAGCATTTT. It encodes CASSSHSSNQPQHF.

CDR3: CASSQDWIGEILYNSPLHF. The CDR3 nucleotides read TGCGCCAGCAGCCAAGATTGGATTGGGGAGATCTTGTATAATTCACCCCTCCACTTT. The J gene is TRBJ1-6, the V gene TRBV4-3; D gene ambiguous. Germline V gene data show CDR1 as LGHNA and CDR2 as YSLEER. V was cut by 0 bases and J by 4 bases, with 19 bases left in between. This CDR3 has 19 amino acids.

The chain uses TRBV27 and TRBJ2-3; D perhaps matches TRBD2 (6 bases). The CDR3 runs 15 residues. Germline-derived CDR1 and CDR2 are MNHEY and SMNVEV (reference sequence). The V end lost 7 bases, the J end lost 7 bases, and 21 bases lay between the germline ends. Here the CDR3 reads CASIADYRAANTQYF. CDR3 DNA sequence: TGTGCCAGCATCGCGGACTACCGAGCGGCAAATACGCAGTATTTT.

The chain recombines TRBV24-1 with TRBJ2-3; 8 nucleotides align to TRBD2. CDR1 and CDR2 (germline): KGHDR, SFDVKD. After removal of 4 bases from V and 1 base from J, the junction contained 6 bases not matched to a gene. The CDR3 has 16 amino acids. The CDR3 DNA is TGTGCCACCAGTGAGTCTAGCGGGTATGGCACAGATACGCAGTATTTT. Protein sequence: CATSESSGYGTDTQYF.

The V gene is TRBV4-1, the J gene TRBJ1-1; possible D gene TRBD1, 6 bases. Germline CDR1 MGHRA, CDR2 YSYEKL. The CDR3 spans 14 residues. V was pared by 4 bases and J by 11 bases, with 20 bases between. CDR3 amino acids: CASSPVGGPNWAFF. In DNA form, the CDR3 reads TGCGCCAGCAGCCCCGTGGGGGGCCCTAATTGGGCTTTCTTT.

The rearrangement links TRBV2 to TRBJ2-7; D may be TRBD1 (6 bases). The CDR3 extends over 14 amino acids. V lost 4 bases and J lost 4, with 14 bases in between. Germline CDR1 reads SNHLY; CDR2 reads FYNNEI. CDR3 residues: CASSAYWGPYEQYF. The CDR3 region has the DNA TGTGCCAGCAGTGCATACTGGGGGCCATACGAGCAGTACTTC.

The CDR3 protein is CSARAFYGYTF. The CDR3 coding sequence is TGCAGTGCTAGGGCCTTTTATGGCTACACCTTC. The V call is TRBV20-1, the J call TRBJ1-2; no clear D. The germline gives CDR1 DFQATT, CDR2 SNEGSKA (reference sequence). The length of the CDR3 is 11 residues. V was shortened by 3 bases and J by 5 bases, with 7 bases between the two germline ends.

The CDR3 DNA reads TGTGCCAGCAGTCCCGAGACAGGGGGTTATCAGCCCCAGCATTTT. As protein: CASSPETGGYQPQHF. The chain carries TRBV2 and TRBJ1-5; 9 nucleotides agree with TRBD1. V lost 5 bases, J lost 5 bases, and 7 bases stayed unmatched. The germline gives CDR1 SNHLY, CDR2 FYNNEI. The CDR3 totals 15 residues.

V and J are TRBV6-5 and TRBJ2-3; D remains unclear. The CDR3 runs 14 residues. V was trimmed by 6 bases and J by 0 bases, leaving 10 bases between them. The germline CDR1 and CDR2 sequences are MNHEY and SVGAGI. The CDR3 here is CASSNDPSTDTQYF. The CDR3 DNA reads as TGTGCCAGCAGCAATGATCCGAGCACAGATACGCAGTATTTT.